The 31 T cell receptor beta chains below all came from one sample that was sequenced in a study of blood T cell repertoires in COVID-19. Only in-frame clones appear in the TCRdb table, and some are missing; sequencing was by immunoSEQ multiplex PCR. This sample has about 160,000 clones, with around 85% found just once. The source material was peripheral blood. The receptors were gathered from an elderly man with COVID-19, enrolled during active disease.

As for this clone: The junction departs from the called germline gene at one end, perhaps through a read error. This chain uses TRBV19 with TRBJ1-2, with D maybe TRBD1 (6 bases). This CDR3 contains 11 residues. CDR1 and CDR2 (germline): LNHDA, SQIVND (reference sequence). The DNA for the CDR3 is TGTGCCAGTAGTACTCCTCCAGGGGTTGTCTTC. Translation: CASSTPPGVVF.

The chain links TRBV5-1 to TRBJ1-1, with a possible D match to TRBD1 (5 bases). This CDR3 spans 13 amino acids. In germline, CDR1 is SGHRS, CDR2 YFSETQ. V lost 4 bases and J 10 bases, leaving 17 bases between the germline ends. DNA for the CDR3: TGCGCCAGCAGCCGGGGGACCGCAAGCGGAGCTTTCTTT. It codes for CASSRGTASGAFF. Drawing the rest from reference TRBV5-1 and TRBJ1-1, the complete variable domain is KAGVTQTPRYLIKTRGQQVTLSCSPISGHRSVSWYQQTPGQGLQFLFEYFSETQRNKGNFPGRFSGRQFSNSRSEMNVSTLELGDSALYLCASSRGTASGAFFGQGTRLTVV.

The count of this clone is one. The V call is TRBV2, the J call TRBJ2-1, with D perhaps matching TRBD1 (5 bases). Trimming removed 3 bases from V and 6 bases from J, with 15 bases in between. CDR3 length: 15 amino acids. The germline CDR1 and CDR2 sequences are SNHLY and FYNNEI. The CDR3 loop is CASSDRVSGGNEQFF. The CDR3 DNA is TGTGCCAGCAGTGACAGGGTGTCCGGCGGCAATGAGCAGTTCTTC.

This sequence joins TRBV3-1 (or the pseudogene TRBV3-2) and TRBJ1-2; 7 bases fit TRBD1. Looked up from germline, CDR1 is LGHDT and CDR2 is YNNKEL (reference sequence). The CDR3 sequence is 15 residues long. V shed 1 base, J shed 8 bases, and the junction held 10 bases outside the gene matches. The CDR3: CASSQVAGTEAGYTF. The CDR3 nucleotides are TGTGCCAGCAGCCAAGTGGCCGGGACAGAAGCGGGCTACACCTTC.

The V call is TRBV5-1, the J call TRBJ1-6, with a tentative D call TRBD1 (5 bases). With 4 bases removed from V and 0 bases from J, the gap between germline ends came to 14 bases. The CDR3 has 17 residues. The V gene's germline CDR1 is SGHRS and CDR2 YFSETQ. CDR3 DNA sequence: TGCGCCAGCAGCCGCAGGGACTTCGCCTCCTATAATTCACCCCTCCACTTT. It yields the protein CASSRRDFASYNSPLHF. Full variable domain (outside the CDR3, taken from reference TRBV5-1 and TRBJ1-6): KAGVTQTPRYLIKTRGQQVTLSCSPISGHRSVSWYQQTPGQGLQFLFEYFSETQRNKGNFPGRFSGRQFSNSRSEMNVSTLELGDSALYLCASSRRDFASYNSPLHFGNGTRLTVT.

The rearrangement uses TRBV7-8 and TRBJ2-7, with D unresolved. V dropped 0 bases and J dropped 6 bases, with 6 bases sitting between them. The CDR3 runs 12 residues. CDR1 is SGHVS and CDR2 is FQNEAQ in the germline V gene. DNA for the CDR3: TGTGCCAGCAGCTTAGCCCCGCGCGAGCAGTACTTC. Translating gives CASSLAPREQYF. Full variable domain (rest looked up from reference TRBV7-8 and TRBJ2-7): GAGVSQSPRYKVAKRGQDVALRCDPISGHVSLFWYQQALGQGPEFLTYFQNEAQLDKSGLPSDRFFAERPEGSVSTLKIQRTQQEDSAVYLCASSLAPREQYFGPGTRLTVT.

V and J are TRBV2 and TRBJ1-2; tentative D call: TRBD1 (5 bases). Deletions cut 6 bases from V and 0 bases from J, with 14 bases between. The CDR3 covers 15 residues. Germline V gene lookup returns CDR1 SNHLY and CDR2 FYNNEI. CDR3: CASRLRQRTNYGYTF. The DNA for the CDR3 is TGTGCCAGCAGACTTAGACAGAGAACTAACTATGGCTACACCTTC.

The rearrangement uses TRBV7-3 and TRBJ1-1; TRBD1 matches at 9 bases. J was trimmed by 1 base and V by 5 bases; bases with no gene match: 2. In germline, CDR1 is SGHTA, CDR2 FQGTGA. This CDR3 is 14 amino acids long. CDR3 DNA sequence: TGTGCCAGCAGCGGGGGACAGGGGAACACTGAAGCTTTCTTT. It specifies CASSGGQGNTEAFF.

The J gene is TRBJ1-1, the V gene TRBV6-5, with D maybe TRBD1 (5 bases). The CDR3 loop spans 16 amino acids. Trimming pared 0 bases from V and 0 bases from J, leaving 11 bases between. From germline, CDR1 is MNHEY and CDR2 SVGAGI. The CDR3 nucleotides read TGTGCCAGCAGTTACTCGGGGCTTGGGGTGAACACTGAAGCTTTCTTT. Its protein product is CASSYSGLGVNTEAFF.

V and J are TRBV15 and TRBJ1-4; D not certain. Germline V CDR1 and CDR2: LNHNV, YYDKDF (reference sequence). Trimming pared 0 bases from V and 0 bases from J, leaving 11 bases between. This CDR3 contains 17 residues. CDR3 sequence (DNA): TGTGCCACCAGCAGAGATTTGGCTTTTGCAACTAATGAAAAACTGTTTTTT. It encodes CATSRDLAFATNEKLFF.

With respect to this clone: Other DNA sequences within the sample encode an identical CDR3. This chain's CDR3 is CSVVPGGGNTIYF. The CDR3 DNA is TGCAGCGTTGTTCCCGGAGGGGGCAACACCATATATTTT. The genes are TRBV29-1 and TRBJ1-3; 7 nucleotides agree with TRBD1. Trimming at V came to 4 bases and at J to 7 bases, leaving 7 bases not matched to a gene. The CDR3 is made up of 13 amino acids. CDR1 SQVTM and CDR2 ANQGSEA come from the germline V gene.

CDR3 sequence reads: CAISDGLGQGNTYGYTF. In DNA form, the CDR3 reads TGTGCCATCAGTGATGGGCTGGGACAGGGGAACACCTATGGCTACACCTTC. The chain links TRBV10-3 to TRBJ1-2, with 10 bases fitting TRBD1. CDR3 size: 17 residues. Losses at the gene ends were 3 bases for V and 4 bases for J; bases not matched to a gene: 11. Germline-derived CDR1 and CDR2 are ENHRY and SYGVKD.

This rearrangement joins TRBV2 to TRBJ1-5, with 7 bases identical to TRBD1. The V segment lost 7 bases and the J segment 5 bases; nucleotides outside the gene matches: 8. Germline lookup yields CDR1 SNHLY and CDR2 FYNNEI. CDR3 length equals 14 residues. The CDR3 reads CASTGQAAYQPQHF. The CDR3 DNA reads as TGTGCCAGCACCGGACAGGCAGCGTATCAGCCCCAGCATTTT.

This clone was seen a single time. This chain uses TRBV11-2 with TRBJ1-4, with TRBD1 matching over 7 bases. Looked up from germline, CDR1 is SGHAT and CDR2 is FQNNGV. J lost 7 bases, V lost 4 bases, and 9 bases had no gene match. This CDR3 contains 15 residues. The CDR3 sequence is CASSWGTGVGEKLFF. The CDR3, as DNA: TGTGCCAGCAGCTGGGGAACAGGGGTGGGTGAAAAACTGTTTTTT.

The chain combines TRBV7-9 with TRBJ2-1, with D maybe TRBD2 (7 bases). The V gene's germline CDR1 is SEHNR and CDR2 FQNEAQ (reference sequence). The CDR3 covers 14 residues. V was pared by 4 bases and J by 11 bases, with 18 bases between. CDR3 DNA sequence: TGTGCCAGCAGCTACATGGGGGCAGCGGGGCAGCAGTTCTTC. Translation: CASSYMGAAGQQFF. Full variable domain (rest looked up from reference TRBV7-9 and TRBJ2-1): DTGVSQNPRHKITKRGQNVTFRCDPISEHNRLYWYRQTLGQGPEFLTYFQNEAQLEKSRLLSDRFSAERPKGSFSTLEIQRTEQGDSAMYLCASSYMGAAGQQFFGPGTRLTVL.

The chain employs TRBV4-1 and TRBJ1-1, with D unresolved. This CDR3 contains 15 residues. Germline CDR1 reads MGHRA; CDR2 reads YSYEKL. The V end lost 0 bases, the J end lost 1 base, and 9 bases lay between the germline ends. For the CDR3, the DNA is TGCGCCAGCAGCCAAGATGTCTATGCGAACACTGAAGCTTTCTTT. Amino acids: CASSQDVYANTEAFF.

The V gene is TRBV10-3, the J gene TRBJ2-2; TRBD2 matches at 11 bases. V lost 6 bases and J lost 3; bases outside the gene matches: 3. Per the germline V gene, CDR1 is ENHRY and CDR2 is SYGVKD. The CDR3 runs to 15 residues. The CDR3 DNA reads TGTGCCATCAGACCGGGACTAGCGGACACCGGGGAGCTGTTTTTT. Amino acids: CAIRPGLADTGELFF.

J is TRBJ1-5 and V is TRBV6-1; no clear D gene. V was clipped by 1 base and J by 4 bases, with 5 bases between them. The CDR3 contains 13 residues. Germline V lookup: CDR1 MNHNS, CDR2 SASEGT. DNA of the CDR3: TGTGCCAGCAGTGAAGACGGGAATCAGCCCCAGCATTTT. Translated: CASSEDGNQPQHF.

This chain connects TRBV9 to TRBJ2-2, with TRBD2 as a possible D gene (5 bases). V was pared by 5 bases and J by 3 bases, with 8 bases between. The CDR3 sequence is 13 residues long. Per the germline V gene, CDR1 is SGDLS and CDR2 is YYNGEE. CDR3: CASRDFYTGELFF. CDR3 nucleotides: TGTGCCAGCAGGGACTTTTACACCGGGGAGCTGTTTTTT.

About this clone: This sample includes further DNA sequences coding for the same CDR3. The chain is built from TRBV5-1 and TRBJ2-2, with TRBD2 identical over 8 bases. Trimming at V came to 1 base and at J to 1 base, leaving 0 bases not matched to a gene. The CDR3 has 15 residues. The V gene's germline CDR1 is SGHRS and CDR2 YFSETQ. The CDR3: CASSLTSGNTGELFF. The CDR3 DNA reads as TGCGCCAGCAGCTTGACTAGCGGGAACACCGGGGAGCTGTTTTTT.

The chain joins TRBV2 to TRBJ1-2, with unresolved D. This CDR3 contains 14 residues. Trimming left V 2 bases short and J 4 bases short, with 11 bases between. Germline CDR1 reads SNHLY; CDR2 reads FYNNEI. The CDR3 DNA reads TGTGCCAGCAGTGAATGGCAAGGAGCCTATGGCTACACCTTC. It yields the protein CASSEWQGAYGYTF.

V gene TRBV11-1 combines with J gene TRBJ2-3; 12 bases are shared with TRBD1. The CDR3 has 16 amino acids. The germline CDR1 and CDR2 sequences are SGHAT and FQDESV (reference sequence). After removal of 3 bases from V and 6 bases from J, the junction contained 7 bases not matched to a gene. This CDR3 is CASSFNPGQGADTQYF. The CDR3 region has the DNA TGTGCCAGCAGCTTTAACCCGGGACAGGGGGCTGATACGCAGTATTTT.

CDR3 nucleotides: TGTGCCAGCTCATCGCGGACAGGGACTAATGAAAAACTGTTTTTT. Protein: CASSSRTGTNEKLFF. V and J are TRBV18 and TRBJ1-4; 8 nucleotides align to TRBD1. V was pared by 5 bases and J by 2 bases, with 4 bases of the junction left unmatched. CDR3 length: 15 amino acids. Germline loops: CDR1 KGHSH, CDR2 LQKENI.

The V call is TRBV5-6, the J call TRBJ2-7; D gene uncertain. With 0 bases removed from V and 5 bases from J, the gap between germline ends came to 6 bases. The CDR3 runs to 12 residues. Germline CDR1 reads SGHDT; CDR2 reads YYEEEE. The CDR3 loop is CASSLEYNEQYF. The CDR3 DNA follows: TGTGCCAGCAGCTTGGAATACAACGAGCAGTACTTC.

This clone was detected only a few times. V usage is TRBV10-3 and J usage is TRBJ1-1; no clear D gene. Per the germline V gene, CDR1 is ENHRY and CDR2 is SYGVKD. V was cut by 2 bases and J by 1 base, with 5 bases left in between. The CDR3 extends over 13 amino acids. DNA of the CDR3: TGTGCCATCAGTGAGGCAGAGAACACTGAAGCTTTCTTT. It translates to CAISEAENTEAFF.

The chain carries TRBV3-1 (or the pseudogene TRBV3-2) and TRBJ1-5; D unresolved. Trimming pared 5 bases from V and 0 bases from J, leaving 5 bases between. Germline lookup yields CDR1 LGHDT and CDR2 YNNKEL (reference sequence). This CDR3 spans 13 amino acids. In nucleotides, the CDR3 is TGTGCCAGCAGCACAGTTAGCAATCAGCCCCAGCATTTT. Translating it yields CASSTVSNQPQHF.

CDR3 DNA sequence: TGTGCCAGGGGGACAGGGGGCGCTGACTATGGCTACACCTTC. Translated, it gives CARGTGGADYGYTF. The J gene is TRBJ1-2, the V gene TRBV2, with 12 bases aligning to TRBD1. The CDR3 is 14 residues long. V lost 9 bases to trimming and J lost 3 bases; unmatched junction nucleotides: 5. Germline loops: CDR1 SNHLY, CDR2 FYNNEI.

This clone has a handful of counts. CDR3 nucleotide sequence: TGTGCCAGCAGCGCGGACAGGGGCGCGAATGGCTACACCTTC. It codes for CASSADRGANGYTF. The genes are TRBV2 and TRBJ1-2; 9 bases align to TRBD1. Germline V gene data show CDR1 as SNHLY and CDR2 as FYNNEI. The CDR3 length is 14 residues. J gave up 6 bases and V 6 bases, and 8 bases lay outside the gene matches.

The chain recombines TRBV9 with TRBJ2-7; 8 positions match TRBD1. This CDR3 has 15 residues. J gave up 5 bases and V 4 bases, and 11 bases lay outside the gene matches. The germline gives CDR1 SGDLS, CDR2 YYNGEE. CDR3 sequence: CASSPTPGQGDEQYF. CDR3 nucleotide sequence: TGTGCCAGCAGCCCCACTCCCGGACAGGGTGACGAGCAGTACTTC.

The V call is TRBV6-5, the J call TRBJ1-4; tentatively, D is TRBD1 (5 bases). The V end was cut by 7 bases, the J end by 3 bases, with 12 bases between. CDR3 size: 14 residues. Germline V gene data show CDR1 as MNHEY and CDR2 as SVGAGI. This CDR3 reads CASTQGSANEKLFF. CDR3 in DNA: TGTGCCAGCACCCAGGGCTCAGCTAATGAAAAACTGTTTTTT.

This clone was seen a few times. The chain is built from TRBV3-1 (or the pseudogene TRBV3-2) and TRBJ2-5, with 7 bases fitting TRBD2. V shed 5 bases and J 5 bases; nucleotides not matched to a gene: 8. The CDR3 is 14 residues long. Germline values: CDR1 LGHDT, CDR2 YNNKEL (reference sequence). CDR3 DNA sequence: TGTGCCAGCAGCAGTATCGGGAGGCGCGAGACCCAGTACTTC. Amino acid sequence: CASSSIGRRETQYF.